Following are 12 T cell receptor beta chains from one sample sequenced in a study of blood T cell repertoires in COVID-19. Generated by immunoSEQ multiplex PCR, the TCRdb table keeps only in-frame clones and is missing some. Of around 220,000 clones in the sample, just over 90% were seen once. The sample consisted of PBMCs or T cells enriched from blood (not recorded which). The source is a woman under 30 who had recovered from COVID-19.

The chain carries TRBV28 and TRBJ1-1; 7 nucleotides align to TRBD1. V shed 6 bases, J shed 4 bases, and the junction held 2 bases outside the gene matches. The germline V gene encodes CDR1 MDHEN and CDR2 SYDVKM. The CDR3 sequence is 12 residues long. CDR3 region: CASSDRVTEAFF. In DNA, the CDR3 is TGTGCCAGCAGCGACAGGGTCACTGAAGCTTTCTTT.

This clone occurred once. The chain carries TRBV7-3 and TRBJ2-7; 8 bases are shared with TRBD1. This CDR3 has 13 residues. V dropped 5 bases and J dropped 2; count of bases not matched to a gene: 2. Looked up from germline, CDR1 is SGHTA and CDR2 is FQGTGA. The CDR3 region is CASSVGQAYEQYF. The CDR3 nucleotides read TGTGCCAGCAGCGTGGGACAGGCCTACGAGCAGTACTTC. The full variable domain, in which reference TRBV7-3 and TRBJ2-7 provide the parts outside the CDR3, is GAGVSQTPSNKVTEKGKYVELRCDPISGHTALYWYRQSLGQGPEFLIYFQGTGAADDSGLPNDRFFAVRPEGSVSTLKIQRTERGDSAVYLCASSVGQAYEQYFGPGTRLTVT.

This chain uses TRBV28 with TRBJ1-5; 7 bases agree with TRBD1. Germline CDR1 is MDHEN and CDR2 is SYDVKM. V dropped 2 bases and J dropped 8; count of bases not matched to a gene: 6. The CDR3 sequence is 14 residues long. For the CDR3, the DNA is TGTGCCAGCAGTTTACTTGCAGGGGGGAAGCCCCAGCATTTT. Its protein is CASSLLAGGKPQHF.

J is TRBJ1-2 and V is TRBV7-2; 11 positions agree with TRBD1. CDR3 length: 13 residues. Germline-derived CDR1 and CDR2 are SGHTA and FQGNSA. The trim removed 5 bases at V and 14 bases at J, leaving 10 bases unmatched. CDR3 loop: CASSPRTGGYPTF. The CDR3 DNA sequence: TGTGCCAGCAGCCCCCGGACAGGGGGCTATCCTACCTTC.

The rearrangement links TRBV19 to TRBJ1-5; no clear D gene. Germline V gene data show CDR1 as LNHDA and CDR2 as SQIVND (reference sequence). Trimming left V 6 bases short and J 0 bases short, with 18 bases between. The CDR3 sequence is 17 residues long. The CDR3 protein is CASSDPIRGRSNQPQHF. The CDR3 DNA reads as TGTGCCAGTAGCGACCCAATACGGGGTCGTAGCAATCAGCCCCAGCATTTT.

The gene calls are TRBV2 and TRBJ1-1, with D possibly matching TRBD1 (5 bases). Germline V CDR1 and CDR2: SNHLY, FYNNEI. This CDR3 is 14 amino acids long. The V and J ends lost 7 bases and 0 bases respectively, with 12 bases between them. DNA of the CDR3: TGTGCCAGCATGCGACAGAACTTGAACACTGAAGCTTTCTTT. It codes for CASMRQNLNTEAFF.

The V call is TRBV21-1, the J call TRBJ2-7; TRBD2 is taken as the D call from the table, unchecked against the DNA. TRBV21-1 is annotated as a pseudogene. The CDR3 is 15 amino acids. Here the CDR3 DNA reads TGTGCCAGCAGCAAAGATCAGCGGGAGGACTACGAGCAGTACTTC. Protein product: CASSKDQREDYEQYF.

The J gene is TRBJ1-3, the V gene TRBV6-5; TRBD1 is a possible D gene (5 bases). This CDR3 is 13 amino acids long. V lost 4 bases and J 2 bases, leaving 6 bases between the germline ends. CDR1 is MNHEY and CDR2 is SVGAGI in the germline V gene. Here the CDR3 DNA reads TGTGCCAGCAGTTGGGGGGCTGGAAACACCATATATTTT. Translated, it gives CASSWGAGNTIYF.

Worth noting for this clone: Relative to the germline gene, one junction end is altered; a read error may explain this. V gene TRBV7-7 combines with J gene TRBJ2-3, with 9 bases lining up with TRBD2. The germline V gene has CDR1 SSHAT and CDR2 FNYEAQ (reference sequence). The CDR3 sequence is 16 residues long. The DNA of the CDR3 is TGTGCTAGCAGCTTAGGGCTAGCGGGGTCCGGGAATACGCAGTATTTT. Translated, it gives CASSLGLAGSGNTQYF.

The chain has TRBV7-2 and TRBJ1-1; TRBD1 might be the D (6 bases). The V and J ends lost 3 bases and 3 bases respectively, with 8 bases between them. This CDR3 has 13 residues. CDR1 and CDR2 (germline): SGHTA, FQGNSA. The CDR3 reads CASSFNRDTEAFF. CDR3 coding DNA: TGTGCCAGCAGCTTTAACAGGGACACTGAAGCTTTCTTT.

The chain has TRBV2 and TRBJ1-2; D is uncertain. Between the trimmed V and J ends, which lost 5 bases and 4 bases, there was a span of 14 bases. CDR3 length: 14 residues. Germline V gene sequence: CDR1 SNHLY, CDR2 FYNNEI. CDR3 region: CASSLLSRRYGYTF. CDR3 sequence (DNA): TGTGCCAGCAGTCTCCTATCCAGGCGCTATGGCTACACCTTC.

The CDR3 loop reads CASSYTGLGGKPQETQYF. DNA for the CDR3: TGTGCCAGCAGTTACACGGGATTAGGGGGTAAGCCTCAAGAGACCCAGTACTTC. J is TRBJ2-5 and V is TRBV6-2 or TRBV6-3; weak D call: TRBD1 (6 bases). V lost 2 bases and J lost 2, with 21 bases in between. Germline CDR1 reads MNHEY; CDR2 reads SVGEGT. CDR3 length: 18 amino acids.